The clone carrying this T cell receptor (beta chain) was seen a few times. Its antigen is as yet unknown. Assay: immunoSEQ multiplex PCR; the TCRdb copy retains only in-frame clones and omits some. The table records about 98,000 clones, less than 90% of them present only once. This sample was taken from a study of graft-versus-host responses after intestinal transplantation. Study-wide points: Early post-transplant HvG declines tracked with peak circulating GvH clone levels. Subjects displaying graft-donor T cell macrochimerism possessed elevated graft-versus-host to host-versus-graft clonal ratios inside allografts.

There are 13 residues in the CDR3. With 6 bases removed from V and 6 bases from J, the gap between germline ends came to 15 bases. CDR1 is MNHEY, CDR2 SMNVEV, per germline (reference sequence). The V call is TRBV27, the J call TRBJ2-7, with a possible D match to TRBD1 (6 bases). This clonotype originated in a human donor who received an intestinal transplant. The sample in question was unstimulated CD8+ T cells sorted from spleen or lymph node cells, obtained before intestinal transplant. CDR3 region: CASSAGEFLEQYF. In DNA, the CDR3 is TGTGCCAGCAGCGCAGGGGAATTTCTCGAGCAGTACTTC.